Listed here are 10 T cell receptor beta chains from one sample, sequenced in a study of cytomegalovirus exposure and HLA in healthy donors (dated by TCRdb to 2015 to 2018). The library was produced with the immunoSEQ multiplex PCR assay. The multiplex PCR relied on a mix of 60 forward primers for TCR Vbeta segments and 13 reverse primers for TCR Jbeta segments. What TCRdb holds here is the immuneACCESS table cut down to in-frame rearrangements. Part of the clones is not present; checked against another copy, under half of the missing clones reflect an unresolved V gene, and the others are unexplained. The sample table holds some 130,000 clones, of which approximately 80% were seen once. The ten top clones hold 11% of the sample. The source material was PBMCs. The source of these receptors is a male donor in good health and CMV-seropositive.

The rearrangement links TRBV5-4 to TRBJ2-2; 7 nucleotides agree with TRBD2. The germline CDR1 and CDR2 sequences are SGHNT and YYREEE (reference sequence). The CDR3 runs to 14 residues. V lost 7 bases and J lost 7; bases outside the gene matches: 10. Here the CDR3 reads CASGSGTTDGELFF. The CDR3 nucleotides are TGTGCCAGCGGATCCGGGACTACAGACGGGGAGCTGTTTTTT.

The genes are TRBV9 and TRBJ1-1, with 10 bases lining up with TRBD1. The CDR3 has 17 residues. The V segment lost 0 bases and the J segment 4 bases; nucleotides outside the gene matches: 9. The germline CDR1 and CDR2 sequences are SGDLS and YYNGEE. Written as DNA, the CDR3 is TGTGCCAGCAGCGTAGTGGACAGGGGGATCGGTGGCACTGAAGCTTTCTTT. It codes for CASSVVDRGIGGTEAFF.

J is TRBJ2-7 and V is TRBV28; 10 nucleotides agree with TRBD2. V dropped 4 bases and J dropped 3; count of bases not matched to a gene: 6. The CDR3 spans 15 residues. The germline gives CDR1 MDHEN, CDR2 SYDVKM. CDR3 region: CASSSPGLANYEQYF. The CDR3 DNA is TGTGCCAGCAGTTCACCGGGACTAGCGAACTACGAGCAGTACTTC.

J is TRBJ1-4 and V is TRBV11-2; possible D gene TRBD1, 5 bases. Per germline, CDR1 SGHAT and CDR2 FQNNGV. The V end lost 0 bases, the J end lost 1 base, and 15 bases lay between the germline ends. This CDR3 spans 18 amino acids. The CDR3 here is CASSLDGRGLKTNEKLFF. CDR3 sequence (DNA): TGTGCCAGCAGCTTAGATGGGAGGGGCCTGAAAACTAATGAAAAACTGTTTTTT.

V usage is TRBV2 and J usage is TRBJ2-1; TRBD2 matches at 8 bases. V was pared by 2 bases and J by 3 bases, with 3 bases of the junction left unmatched. From germline, CDR1 is SNHLY and CDR2 FYNNEI. This CDR3 is 15 amino acids long. CDR3 protein: CASSETGTSYNEQFF. The CDR3 coding sequence is TGTGCCAGCAGTGAAACCGGGACTAGCTACAATGAGCAGTTCTTC. The variable domain in full, completed from reference TRBV2 and TRBJ2-1, reads EPEVTQTPSHQVTQMGQEVILRCVPISNHLYFYWYRQILGQKVEFLVSFYNNEISEKSEIFDDQFSVERPDGSNFTLKIRSTKLEDSAMYFCASSETGTSYNEQFFGPGTRLTVL.

The chain has TRBV27 and TRBJ1-1, with 10 bases lining up with TRBD1. Germline loops: CDR1 MNHEY, CDR2 SMNVEV (reference sequence). V lost 4 bases to trimming and J lost 3 bases; unmatched junction nucleotides: 2. This CDR3 contains 14 residues. CDR3 sequence reads: CASSWTGGDTEAFF. CDR3 coding DNA: TGTGCCAGCAGTTGGACAGGGGGGGACACTGAAGCTTTCTTT.

The chain carries TRBV7-9 and TRBJ2-6; D gene unclear. The CDR3 is 15 amino acids. Per the germline V gene, CDR1 is SEHNR and CDR2 is FQNEAQ (reference sequence). The germline V and J ends were trimmed by 1 base and 5 bases, with 9 bases remaining between them. In DNA form, the CDR3 reads TGTGCCAGCAGCTTAGTAGAGGTTAGGGCCAACGTCCTGACTTTC. It yields the protein CASSLVEVRANVLTF. The variable domain in full, completed from reference TRBV7-9 and TRBJ2-6, reads DTGVSQNPRHKITKRGQNVTFRCDPISEHNRLYWYRQTLGQGPEFLTYFQNEAQLEKSRLLSDRFSAERPKGSFSTLEIQRTEQGDSAMYLCASSLVEVRANVLTFGAGSRLTVL.

V gene TRBV5-5 combines with J gene TRBJ1-1, with D possibly matching TRBD1 (5 bases). This CDR3 is 13 amino acids long. The germline CDR1 and CDR2 sequences are SGHKS and YYEKEE (reference sequence). V was cut by 3 bases and J by 1 base, with 7 bases left in between. The CDR3 spells CASSSQGNTEAFF. The CDR3 coding sequence is TGTGCCAGCAGCTCCCAGGGGAACACTGAAGCTTTCTTT. Full variable domain (missing parts from reference TRBV5-5 and TRBJ1-1): DAGVTQSPTHLIKTRGQQVTLRCSPISGHKSVSWYQQVLGQGPQFIFQYYEKEERGRGNFPDRFSARQFPNYSSELNVNALLLGDSALYLCASSSQGNTEAFFGQGTRLTVV.

CDR3 amino acids: CASSYARTSGSSSYNEQFF. For the CDR3, the DNA is TGTGCCAGCAGCTACGCTCGGACTAGCGGGTCGAGCTCCTACAATGAGCAGTTCTTC. This chain joins TRBV11-3 and TRBJ2-1, with TRBD2 matching over 11 bases. V gave up 4 bases and J gave up 0 bases; unmatched junction bases: 11. Germline CDR1 reads SGHNT; CDR2 reads YENEEA. The CDR3 spans 19 residues.

This clone was observed a single time. V is TRBV9 and J is TRBJ2-7, with TRBD1 identical over 11 bases. Germline CDR1 is SGDLS and CDR2 is YYNGEE. The V gene end was trimmed by 3 bases and the J gene end by 3 bases; junction bases not matched to a gene: 5. The CDR3 is 15 residues long. The CDR3 DNA reads as TGTGCCAGCAGCGAGGGGGGGACAGGGGGCTACGAGCAGTACTTC. Translation: CASSEGGTGGYEQYF.